These T cell receptor beta chains were read from a single sample in a study of blood T cell repertoires in COVID-19. The data were produced by immunoSEQ multiplex PCR, yet TCRdb's version contains in-frame clones alone and is incomplete. The sample holds over 200,000 clones, roughly 85% seen once. Sequences were obtained from peripheral blood. These TCRs come from a woman between 18 and 29 years old who had recovered from COVID-19. The CDR3 runs from the conserved cysteine through the conserved F or W. A D gene is named only where the DNA matches it firmly. Not all rows give a size; the values are once, few, many and, for expanded clones, a class.

>TRBV9|TRBJ1-3|.|.
CASSVNRQDSGNTIYF
TGTGCCAGCAGCGTGAACAGGCAAGACTCTGGAAACACCATATATTTT
>TRBV9|TRBJ2-3|.|TRBD1
CASSAIYPGQGRGTDTQYF
TGTGCCAGCAGCGCCATATACCCGGGACAGGGAAGAGGCACAGATACGCAGTATTTT
>TRBV5-5|TRBJ2-7|.|.
CASSLVGGKGEQYF
TGTGCCAGCAGCTTGGTTGGAGGGAAGGGCGAGCAGTACTTC
>TRBV19|TRBJ1-1|.|.
CASNSGTEAFF
TGTGCCAGTAACTCGGGGACTGAAGCTTTCTTT
>TRBV11-2|TRBJ1-1|once|.
CASSSTDLEAFF
TGTGCCAGCAGCTCGACAGATTTAGAAGCTTTCTTT
>TRBV9|TRBJ1-1|few|.
CASSVWSGTEAFF
TGTGCCAGCAGCGTATGGTCAGGCACTGAAGCTTTCTTT
>TRBV7-2|TRBJ2-1|.|TRBD2
CASSLLAGTYNEQFF
TGTGCCAGCAGCCTACTAGCGGGAACCTACAATGAGCAGTTCTTC
>TRBV7-9|TRBJ2-2|.|TRBD2
CASSGTSGRANTGELFF
TGTGCCAGCAGCGGGACTAGCGGGAGGGCGAACACCGGGGAGCTGTTTTTT
>TRBV21-1|TRBJ2-1|.|.
CASSNRTSGSKVEQFF
TGTGCCAGCAGCAACCGGACTAGCGGGAGCAAGGTTGAGCAGTTCTTC
>TRBV2|TRBJ1-5|few|TRBD1
CASAEVTGGSQPQHF
TGTGCCAGCGCTGAAGTCACAGGGGGGAGTCAGCCCCAGCATTTT
>TRBV30|TRBJ2-7|.|.
CAWSVGGPGQYF
TGTGCCTGGAGTGTCGGGGGGCCCGGGCAGTACTTC
>TRBV2|TRBJ2-2|.|TRBD1
CASGTGASNTGELFF
TGTGCCAGCGGGACAGGGGCTTCGAACACCGGGGAGCTGTTTTTT
>TRBV7-3|TRBJ2-1|.|.
CASSSQGGNEQFF
TGTGCCAGCAGCTCACAGGGGGGGAATGAGCAGTTCTTC
>TRBV13|TRBJ2-1|.|.
CASSLGLRAGEQFF
TGTGCCAGCAGCTTAGGCCTCAGAGCAGGTGAGCAGTTCTTC
>TRBV19|TRBJ2-5|.|.
CASSIVGQGEETQYF
TGTGCCAGTAGTATAGTTGGGCAGGGCGAAGAGACCCAGTACTTC
>TRBV7-9|TRBJ2-3|.|.
CASSPPGRTQYF
TGTGCCAGCAGTCCTCCTGGCAGAACGCAGTATTTT
>TRBV30|TRBJ1-1|.|.
CAWSEPVTNTEAFF
TGTGCCTGGAGTGAGCCCGTTACGAACACTGAAGCTTTCTTT
>TRBV27|TRBJ2-2|.|.
CASSREGNTGELFF
TGTGCCAGCAGTAGAGAGGGTAACACCGGGGAGCTGTTTTTT
>TRBV7-2|TRBJ2-7|.|TRBD2
CASSFTSGRTYEQYF
TGTGCCAGCAGCTTCACTAGCGGGCGAACCTACGAGCAGTACTTC
>TRBV19|TRBJ1-1|.|.
CASSMGALNTEAFF
TGTGCCAGTAGTATGGGGGCTTTGAACACTGAAGCTTTCTTT
>TRBV9|TRBJ2-5|.|TRBD2
CASSAGLAGVGSETQYF
TGTGCCAGCAGCGCGGGACTAGCGGGAGTAGGGTCAGAGACCCAGTACTTC
>TRBV18|TRBJ2-5|.|TRBD1
CASSPPGDRRLGKTQYF
TGTGCCAGCTCACCTCCTGGGGACAGGAGGCTGGGTAAGACCCAGTACTTC
>TRBV5-6|TRBJ2-5|few|TRBD2
CASSLSGRASETQYF
TGTGCCAGCAGCTTGTCCGGGAGGGCCAGTGAGACCCAGTACTTC
>TRBV3-1/TRBV3-2|TRBJ2-7|.|TRBD2
CASSHGRGGYEQYF
TGTGCCAGCAGCCATGGCCGGGGGGGGTACGAGCAGTACTTC
>TRBV11-2|TRBJ2-1|.|.
CASSLGLHNEQFF
TGTGCCAGCAGCTTAGGACTGCACAATGAGCAGTTCTTC
>TRBV6-5|TRBJ1-2|.|.
CASGDLTGVYGYTF
TGTGCCAGCGGAGATTTGACAGGAGTCTATGGCTACACCTTC
>TRBV7-3|TRBJ2-1|.|TRBD1
CASSFPGTVYNEQFF
TGTGCCAGCAGCTTCCCCGGGACAGTCTACAATGAGCAGTTCTTC
>TRBV2|TRBJ2-7|.|TRBD1
CASSLPGTGDPEQYF
TGTGCCAGCAGCCTTCCCGGGACAGGGGACCCCGAGCAGTACTTC
>TRBV4-2|TRBJ2-3|.|TRBD2
CASSHPLAGGDSTDTQYF
TGTGCCAGCAGCCACCCACTAGCGGGAGGCGATAGCACAGATACGCAGTATTTT
>TRBV7-8|TRBJ1-4|.|.
CASSATGTLNEKLFF
TGTGCCAGCAGCGCAACCGGGACACTGAATGAAAAACTGTTTTTT
>TRBV5-1|TRBJ1-2|.|.
CASSFPPGQTDGYTF
TGCGCCAGCAGCTTCCCCCCGGGTCAGACGGATGGCTACACCTTC
>TRBV5-6|TRBJ1-2|.|.
CASSLGEGLDNFYGYTF
TGTGCCAGCAGCTTAGGGGAAGGGCTAGATAACTTCTATGGCTACACCTTC
>TRBV7-9|TRBJ1-6|.|.
CASSPPPGSVNSPLHF
TGTGCCAGCAGCCCACCCCCAGGGTCGGTTAATTCACCCCTCCACTTT
>TRBV18|TRBJ2-2|.|.
CASSQDTNTGELFF
TGTGCCAGCTCACAGGACACCAACACCGGGGAGCTGTTTTTT
>TRBV24-1|TRBJ1-5|.|TRBD1
CATAPGGQGYQPQHF
TGTGCCACCGCCCCAGGGGGACAGGGGTATCAGCCCCAGCATTTT
>TRBV11-2|TRBJ2-1|.|TRBD2
CASSPRLAGGGEFF
TGTGCCAGCAGCCCGCGACTAGCGGGAGGCGGGGAGTTCTTC
>TRBV7-8|TRBJ2-5|.|.
CASSLITRVAQYF
TGTGCCAGCAGCTTAATTACCAGGGTGGCCCAGTACTTC
>TRBV4-2|TRBJ1-3|.|.
CASSQERRDTIYF
TGTGCCAGCAGCCAAGAACGCAGGGACACCATATATTTT
>TRBV11-3|TRBJ1-5|once|.
CASRRASDNQPQHF
TGTGCCAGCAGGCGGGCTTCAGACAATCAGCCCCAGCATTTT